The entry that follows covers one TCR beta chain sequence. The table came from immunoSEQ multiplex PCR; TCRdb's copy has only in-frame clones and leaves some out. The sample includes roughly 160,000 clones, roughly 84% of them seen just once. V dropped 2 bases and J dropped 1 base, with 8 bases sitting between them. The length of the CDR3 is 14 residues. Per germline, CDR1 MGHRA and CDR2 YSYEKL. These data originate in a study of blood T cell repertoires in COVID-19. Turning to the study itself: Donors in the United States, Italy and Spain gave samples during acute or convalescent COVID-19.

The TCR originated in a woman between 45 and 60 years old who had recovered from COVID-19. Sequencing was carried out using PBMCs or T cells enriched from blood (not recorded which). This chain joins TRBV4-1 and TRBJ1-2; D call uncertain. CDR3 amino acids: CASSQSPNNYGYTF. CDR3 nucleotides: TGCGCCAGCAGCCAAAGCCCGAATAACTATGGCTACACCTTC.